The 28 T cell receptor beta chains presented below share a single source sample, sequenced in a study of blood T cells in healthy people across ages. Together with a sample-barcoded 5' primer, a J-beta primer mix was included in a second PCR lasting roughly 7 to 11 cycles. Each CDR3 protein is one row after TCRdb ran MiXCR on the 5' RACE reads. The table lists approximately 1.5 million distinct CDR3 sequences, under 55% of them singletons, with about 4.1% in the top ten. Sequenced input: blood. The source is a woman aged 18-29 years in good health.

This clonotype was seen more than once but under ten times. The rearrangement joins TRBV20-1 to TRBJ2-1; maybe TRBD2 (5 bases). The V and J ends lost 0 bases and 15 bases respectively, with 15 bases between them. The CDR3 sequence is 12 residues long. Looked up from germline, CDR1 is DFQATT and CDR2 is SNEGSKA (reference sequence). DNA of the CDR3: TGCAGTGCTAGAGATAGCCCCCGTGGGAGGTTCTTC. Encoded protein: CSARDSPRGRFF.

The CDR3 bases are TGTGCCAGCAGCTCCTTCACGGTGACCTACGAGCAGTACTTC. Translating it yields CASSSFTVTYEQYF. The chain links TRBV7-9 to TRBJ2-7, with no clear D. The V gene lost 4 bases and the J gene lost 2 bases, with 12 bases spanning the gap. The CDR3 has 14 residues. From germline, CDR1 is SEHNR and CDR2 FQNEAQ (reference sequence).

As regards this clonotype: With a much larger clone just one base away, this may be a read error. The chain combines TRBV20-1 with TRBJ2-3, with no clear D. Germline values: CDR1 DFQATT, CDR2 SNEGSKA (reference sequence). The CDR3 loop spans 12 amino acids. CDR3 bases: TGCAGGGCTAGACCCGGCACAGATACGCAGTATTTT. This codes for CRARPGTDTQYF.

The rearrangement links TRBV5-1 to TRBJ1-6, with unresolved D. This CDR3 is 14 amino acids long. Trimming removed 3 bases at V and 4 bases at J, with 8 bases between. From germline, CDR1 is SGHRS and CDR2 YFSETQ. The CDR3 nucleotides read TGCGCCAGCAGCTACACAGAGTATAATTCACCCCTCCACTTT. Protein sequence: CASSYTEYNSPLHF.

In its sample, this clonotype was seen a few times. This chain connects TRBV4-1 to TRBJ1-2; 8 bases agree with TRBD1. V shed 4 bases, J shed 8 bases, and the junction held 9 bases outside the gene matches. Germline CDR1 MGHRA, CDR2 YSYEKL. CDR3 length equals 14 residues. The CDR3 DNA is TGCGCCAGCAGCCCAAGTGGACAGGGCGGGGGCTACACCTTC. Protein sequence: CASSPSGQGGGYTF.

The chain recombines TRBV20-1 with TRBJ1-5, with TRBD1 matching over 7 bases. Germline V CDR1 and CDR2: DFQATT, SNEGSKA (reference sequence). J gave up 2 bases and V 6 bases, and 7 bases lay outside the gene matches. CDR3 length: 14 residues. CDR3 residues: CSATRGRGNQPQHF. As DNA, the CDR3 is TGCAGTGCGACGAGGGGGCGCGGCAATCAGCCCCAGCATTTT.

The rearrangement links TRBV20-1 to TRBJ2-7, with D perhaps TRBD1 or TRBD2 (6 bases each). V lost 0 bases to trimming and J lost 2 bases, with 14 bases between them. Germline V CDR1 and CDR2: DFQATT, SNEGSKA (reference sequence). The CDR3 runs to 15 residues. CDR3 in DNA: TGCAGTGCTAGAGATATGGGGGGCCCAGCCTACGAGCAGTACTTC. Its protein is CSARDMGGPAYEQYF.

There are a few counts of this clonotype. The chain is built from TRBV20-1 and TRBJ1-1, with TRBD1 matching over 7 bases. With 6 bases clipped from V and 4 bases from J, the junction kept 11 bases outside the gene matches. CDR1 DFQATT and CDR2 SNEGSKA come from the germline V gene (reference sequence). The CDR3 length is 14 residues. The CDR3 nucleotides are TGCAGTGCAAACAACAGGGGAATGAGCACTGAAGCTTTCTTT. Protein: CSANNRGMSTEAFF.

V and J are TRBV9 and TRBJ2-6; 7 positions match TRBD2. Germline V CDR1 and CDR2: SGDLS, YYNGEE. The J segment lost 2 bases and the V segment lost 4 bases, leaving 18 bases of the junction unmatched. The CDR3 loop spans 20 amino acids. This CDR3 reads CASSQVGGASHIAGANVLTF. CDR3 sequence (DNA): TGTGCCAGCAGCCAAGTGGGAGGGGCTAGCCATATAGCTGGGGCCAACGTCCTGACTTTC. Full variable domain (remainder filled in from reference TRBV9 and TRBJ2-6): DSGVTQTPKHLITATGQRVTLRCSPRSGDLSVYWYQQSLDQGLQFLIQYYNGEERAKGNILERFSAQQFPDLHSELNLSSLELGDSALYFCASSQVGGASHIAGANVLTFGAGSRLTVL.

This clonotype was observed a handful of times. This chain links TRBV20-1 with TRBJ2-7, with a possible D match to TRBD2 (7 bases). The CDR3 extends over 12 amino acids. The germline V gene has CDR1 DFQATT and CDR2 SNEGSKA (reference sequence). Trimming cost V 2 bases and J 7 bases, with 12 bases left between them. CDR3 in amino acids: CSARLGGEEQYF. In DNA, the CDR3 is TGCAGTGCTAGATTAGGGGGGGAAGAGCAGTACTTC.

The rearrangement links TRBV20-1 to TRBJ2-1; possibly TRBD1 or TRBD2 for D (5 bases each). This CDR3 region has 14 residues. CDR1 and CDR2 from the germline V gene are DFQATT and SNEGSKA (reference sequence). Trimming took 0 bases from V and 6 from J, leaving 12 bases between them. CDR3 loop: CSARDGTRCNEQFF. The DNA of the CDR3 is TGCAGTGCTAGAGACGGGACCCGGTGCAATGAGCAGTTCTTC.

This rearrangement joins TRBV4-3 to TRBJ2-7, with 7 bases fitting TRBD1. The CDR3 has 14 amino acids. Germline-derived CDR1 and CDR2 are LGHNA and YSLEER. V gave up 3 bases and J gave up 4 bases; unmatched junction bases: 6. The CDR3 bases are TGCGCCAGCAGCCAGAGGACAGGAGATTACGAGCAGTACTTC. This sequence encodes CASSQRTGDYEQYF.

This chain connects TRBV7-9 to TRBJ1-5, with TRBD1 identical over 8 bases. J was trimmed by 3 bases and V by 1 base; bases with no gene match: 8. CDR1 and CDR2 from the germline V gene are SEHNR and FQNEAQ (reference sequence). The CDR3 is 17 amino acids. This CDR3 reads CASSLGQGIEANQPQHF. CDR3 nucleotides: TGTGCCAGCAGCTTAGGACAGGGGATCGAGGCCAATCAGCCCCAGCATTTT.

There are a few counts of this clonotype. The V and J genes are TRBV10-3 and TRBJ2-3; D is uncertain. Germline V gene sequence: CDR1 ENHRY, CDR2 SYGVKD. With 3 bases removed from V and 3 bases from J, the gap between germline ends came to 13 bases. The CDR3 has 15 residues. The CDR3 sequence: CAISDYGRQTDTQYF. The CDR3 bases are TGTGCCATCAGTGACTACGGACGTCAAACAGATACGCAGTATTTT.

This clonotype has just a few counts. The chain has TRBV5-1 and TRBJ1-1; 10 bases line up with TRBD1. Germline-derived CDR1 and CDR2 are SGHRS and YFSETQ. The CDR3 spans 15 residues. V lost 6 bases, J lost 0 bases, and 5 bases stayed unmatched. The CDR3 DNA is TGCGCCAGCATGCCGGACAGGGGGATGAACACTGAAGCTTTCTTT. Translation gives CASMPDRGMNTEAFF.

Many counts were recorded for this clonotype. The CDR3 protein is CASDSGIHTDTQYF. For the CDR3, the DNA is TGTGCCAGCGATAGCGGGATTCACACAGATACGCAGTATTTT. This rearrangement joins TRBV7-9 to TRBJ2-3, with 8 bases lining up with TRBD2. V shed 8 bases, J shed 2 bases, and the junction held 6 bases outside the gene matches. Germline lookup yields CDR1 SEHNR and CDR2 FQNEAQ (reference sequence). There are 14 residues in the CDR3.

V and J are TRBV29-1 and TRBJ2-5; 7 nucleotides line up with TRBD1. The CDR3 totals 14 residues. Per the germline V gene, CDR1 is SQVTM and CDR2 is ANQGSEA. Unmatched junction bases numbered 7, after V lost 4 bases and J lost 2 bases. CDR3: CSVVPGTVQETQYF. DNA for the CDR3: TGCAGCGTTGTACCTGGGACAGTGCAAGAGACCCAGTACTTC.

The V and J genes are TRBV2 and TRBJ2-7, with D tentatively TRBD2 (5 bases). This CDR3 contains 15 residues. The V end was cut by 8 bases, the J end by 4 bases, with 21 bases between. Germline V gene sequence: CDR1 SNHLY, CDR2 FYNNEI. In nucleotides, the CDR3 is TGTGCCAGCTTTGAGGAGGCACCTCCATTTTACGAGCAGTACTTC. Protein sequence: CASFEEAPPFYEQYF.

For the CDR3, the DNA is TGTGCCAGCAGTTTATCGGGGGAACCTTACGAGCAGTACTTC. Protein: CASSLSGEPYEQYF. The chain carries TRBV27 and TRBJ2-7; D may be TRBD1 or TRBD2 (5 bases each). The CDR3 runs to 14 residues. V was shortened by 0 bases and J by 4 bases, with 10 bases between the two germline ends. Germline-derived CDR1 and CDR2 are MNHEY and SMNVEV (reference sequence).

This clonotype was seen only a few times. The DNA for the CDR3 is TGTGCCAGCAGTCCCAGGGGTCTGGGCGAGCAGTACTTC. It translates to CASSPRGLGEQYF. The chain is built from TRBV6-5 and TRBJ2-7; D is perhaps TRBD1 (6 bases). Germline-derived CDR1 and CDR2 are MNHEY and SVGAGI. The CDR3 totals 13 residues. V lost 5 bases and J lost 6, with 14 bases in between.

The chain links TRBV4-3 to TRBJ2-3; TRBD2 agrees at 8 bases. V shed 0 bases, J shed 12 bases, and the junction held 20 bases outside the gene matches. Germline V gene sequence: CDR1 LGHNA, CDR2 YSLEER. The CDR3 is made up of 18 amino acids. In DNA form, the CDR3 reads TGCGCCAGCAGCCAAGAAGCGGGAGACTCCATTCGCACAGGTACACAGTATTTT. It codes for CASSQEAGDSIRTGTQYF.

The chain uses TRBV7-9 and TRBJ2-1; the D gene is possibly TRBD2 (5 bases). The DNA end lines up better with TRBJ2-7; the J call may be wrong. This CDR3 spans 14 amino acids. The germline CDR1 and CDR2 sequences are SEHNR and FQNEAQ (reference sequence). CDR3 in DNA: TGTGCCAGCATCTTCTTGGAGGTTGAGGGTGAGCAGTACTTC. This sequence encodes CASIFLEVEGEQYF.

The chain couples TRBV19 to TRBJ1-1, with 9 bases matching TRBD1. The germline gives CDR1 LNHDA, CDR2 SQIVND (reference sequence). This CDR3 is 14 amino acids long. V lost 3 bases, J lost 6 bases, and 5 bases stayed unmatched. The CDR3 reads CASSIGQGTAEAFF. As DNA, the CDR3 is TGTGCCAGTAGTATTGGACAGGGGACCGCTGAAGCTTTCTTT.

The CDR3 here is CASRAETYEQYF. CDR3 sequence (DNA): TGTGCCAGCAGAGCCGAGACCTACGAGCAGTACTTC. V is TRBV2 and J is TRBJ2-7, with D uncertain. This CDR3 spans 12 amino acids. Germline V CDR1 and CDR2: SNHLY, FYNNEI. Trimming cost V 6 bases and J 2 bases, with 8 bases left between them.

With respect to this clonotype: A much larger clone lies one base from this, so it may be a read error. V gene TRBV7-9 combines with J gene TRBJ2-3, with D hard to call. The CDR3 is 14 amino acids. Germline V gives CDR1 SEHNR, CDR2 FQNEAQ (reference sequence). The CDR3: CAGSLAVGTDTQYF. As DNA, the CDR3 is TGTGCCGGCAGCTTAGCTGTGGGAACAGATACGCAGTATTTT.

CDR3 amino acids: CASRGGAGDNGYTF. CDR3 DNA sequence: TGTGCCAGCAGGGGGGGGGCAGGGGACAATGGCTACACCTTC. The chain uses TRBV27 and TRBJ1-2, with TRBD1 as a possible D gene (6 bases). V was shortened by 6 bases and J by 6 bases, with 17 bases between the two germline ends. Germline assignment: CDR1 MNHEY and CDR2 SMNVEV (reference sequence). This CDR3 region has 14 residues.

The V gene is TRBV20-1, the J gene TRBJ1-2, with D maybe TRBD1 (5 bases). V lost 1 base and J 8 bases, leaving 17 bases between the germline ends. CDR1 is DFQATT and CDR2 is SNEGSKA in the germline V gene (reference sequence). CDR3 length: 14 amino acids. Written as DNA, the CDR3 is TGCAGTGCTAGAGCCGGGGCCTGGGGCTACGGCTACACCTTC. Translated, it gives CSARAGAWGYGYTF.

The rearrangement links TRBV2 to TRBJ1-1, with D maybe TRBD1 (6 bases). CDR3 size: 17 residues. Germline CDR1 and CDR2: SNHLY and FYNNEI. Trimming took off 3 bases at V and 7 bases at J, with 24 bases between the two ends. The CDR3 region is CASSDPPNRVLWGEAFF. The CDR3, as DNA: TGTGCCAGCAGTGATCCACCCAACAGGGTCCTGTGGGGTGAAGCTTTCTTT.